This paragraph covers one TCR beta chain sequence. The sample comes from a study of blood T cell repertoires in COVID-19. Study information: COVID-19 samples from acute and convalescent phases originated in the United States, Italy and Spain. PBMCs, B-cell-depleted T cells, or T cells provided the cDNA or gDNA that made up the material.

Authors' analysis steps: Scientists estimated how many nucleated cells there were by amplifying reference gene primers. Measured with immunoSEQ multiplex PCR; TCRdb has only the in-frame clones, and not every one. V and J calls and clone size follow that table, whereas D and trimming were derived from the DNA. The data show just under 45,000 clones, 87% seen once. Germline V gene sequence: CDR1 SNHLY, CDR2 FYNNEI. With 4 bases removed from V and 0 bases from J, the gap between germline ends came to 10 bases. The CDR3 has 16 residues. What was sequenced was peripheral blood. V gene TRBV2 combines with J gene TRBJ1-6; D remains ambiguous. The sequence was obtained from a woman at least 80 years old in a cohort sampled during active or convalescent COVID-19. The CDR3 coding sequence is TGTGCCAGCAGTGGGGGAGAGAGCTCCTATAATTCACCCCTCCACTTT. Its translation: CASSGGESSYNSPLHF.